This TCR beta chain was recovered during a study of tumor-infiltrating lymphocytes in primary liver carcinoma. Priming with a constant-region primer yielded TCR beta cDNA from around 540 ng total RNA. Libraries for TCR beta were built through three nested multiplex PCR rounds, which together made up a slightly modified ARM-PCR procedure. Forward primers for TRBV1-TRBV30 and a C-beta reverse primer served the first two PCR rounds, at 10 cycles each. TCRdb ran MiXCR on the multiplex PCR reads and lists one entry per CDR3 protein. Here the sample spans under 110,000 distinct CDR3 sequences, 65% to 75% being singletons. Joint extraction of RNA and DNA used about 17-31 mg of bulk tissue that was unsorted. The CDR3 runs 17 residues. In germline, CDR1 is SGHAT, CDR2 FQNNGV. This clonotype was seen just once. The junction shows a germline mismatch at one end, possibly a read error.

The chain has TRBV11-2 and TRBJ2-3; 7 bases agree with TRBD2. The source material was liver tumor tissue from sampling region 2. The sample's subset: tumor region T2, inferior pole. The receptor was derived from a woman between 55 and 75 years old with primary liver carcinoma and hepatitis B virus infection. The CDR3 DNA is TGTACCAGCAGCTTACGGGGACTAACGCACACGTCAGATACGCAGTATTTT. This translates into CTSSLRGLTHTSDTQYF.